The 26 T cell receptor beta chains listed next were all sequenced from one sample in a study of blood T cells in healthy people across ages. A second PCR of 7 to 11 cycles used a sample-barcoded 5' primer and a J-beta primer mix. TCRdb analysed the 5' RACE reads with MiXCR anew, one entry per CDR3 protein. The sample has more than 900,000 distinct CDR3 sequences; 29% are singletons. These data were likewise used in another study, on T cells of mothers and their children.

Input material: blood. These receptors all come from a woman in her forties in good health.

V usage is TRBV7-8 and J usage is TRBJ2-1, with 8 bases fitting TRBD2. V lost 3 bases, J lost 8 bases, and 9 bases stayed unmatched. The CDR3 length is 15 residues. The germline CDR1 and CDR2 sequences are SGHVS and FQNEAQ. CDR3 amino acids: CASSFGRGVGDEQFF. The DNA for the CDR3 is TGTGCCAGCAGCTTCGGGCGGGGGGTTGGGGATGAGCAGTTCTTC.

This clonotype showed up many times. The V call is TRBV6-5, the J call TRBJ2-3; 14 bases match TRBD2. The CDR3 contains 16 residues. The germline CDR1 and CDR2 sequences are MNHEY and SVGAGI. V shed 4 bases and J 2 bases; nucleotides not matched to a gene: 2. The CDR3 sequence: CASSWGLAGVTDTQYF. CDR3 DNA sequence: TGTGCCAGCAGTTGGGGACTAGCGGGGGTCACAGATACGCAGTATTTT.

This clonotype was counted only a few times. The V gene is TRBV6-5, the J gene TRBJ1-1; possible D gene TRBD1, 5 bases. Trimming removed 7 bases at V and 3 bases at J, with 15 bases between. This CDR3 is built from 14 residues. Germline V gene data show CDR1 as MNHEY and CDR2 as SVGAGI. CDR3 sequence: CASNFPGRYTEAFF. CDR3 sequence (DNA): TGTGCCAGCAACTTCCCGGGACGGTACACTGAAGCTTTCTTT.

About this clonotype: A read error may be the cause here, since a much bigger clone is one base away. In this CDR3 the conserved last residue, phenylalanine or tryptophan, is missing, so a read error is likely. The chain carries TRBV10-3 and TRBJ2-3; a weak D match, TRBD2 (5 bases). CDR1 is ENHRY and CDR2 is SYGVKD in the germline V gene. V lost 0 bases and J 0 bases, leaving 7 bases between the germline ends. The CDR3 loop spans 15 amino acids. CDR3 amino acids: CAISESGGSTDTQYC. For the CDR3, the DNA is TGTGCCATCAGTGAGTCGGGCGGGAGCACAGATACGCAGTATTGT.

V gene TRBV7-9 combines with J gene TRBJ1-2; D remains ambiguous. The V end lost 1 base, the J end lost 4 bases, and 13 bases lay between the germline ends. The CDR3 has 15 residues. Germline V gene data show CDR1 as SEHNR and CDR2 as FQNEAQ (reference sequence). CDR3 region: CASSLGRLTTYGYTF. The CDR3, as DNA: TGTGCCAGCAGCTTAGGTCGTCTCACGACCTATGGCTACACCTTC.

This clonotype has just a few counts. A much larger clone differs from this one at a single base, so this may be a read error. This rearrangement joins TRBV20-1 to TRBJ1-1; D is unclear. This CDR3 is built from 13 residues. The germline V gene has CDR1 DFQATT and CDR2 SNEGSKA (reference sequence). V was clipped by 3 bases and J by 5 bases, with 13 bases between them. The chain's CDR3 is CSASDDHGTEAFF. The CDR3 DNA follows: TGCAGTGCTAGTGATGACCACGGGACTGAAGCTTTCTTT.

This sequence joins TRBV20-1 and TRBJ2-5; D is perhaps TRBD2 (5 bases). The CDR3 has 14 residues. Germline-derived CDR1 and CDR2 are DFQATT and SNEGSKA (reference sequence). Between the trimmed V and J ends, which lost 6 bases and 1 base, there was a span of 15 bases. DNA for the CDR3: TGCAGTGCACGAGAACGGAGGTTCCAAGAGACCCAGTACTTC. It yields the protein CSARERRFQETQYF.

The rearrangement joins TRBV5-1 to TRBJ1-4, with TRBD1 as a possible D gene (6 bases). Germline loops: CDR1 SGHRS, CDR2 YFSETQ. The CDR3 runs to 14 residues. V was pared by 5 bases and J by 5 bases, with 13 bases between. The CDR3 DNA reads TGCGCCAGCAGTTACGACAGGTGGAATGAAAAACTGTTTTTT. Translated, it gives CASSYDRWNEKLFF.

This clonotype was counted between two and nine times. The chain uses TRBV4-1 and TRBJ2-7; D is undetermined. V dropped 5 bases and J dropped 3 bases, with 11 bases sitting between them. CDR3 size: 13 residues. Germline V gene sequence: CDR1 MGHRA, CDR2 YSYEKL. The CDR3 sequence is CASSYQRHYEQYF. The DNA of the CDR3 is TGCGCCAGCAGCTACCAGCGCCACTACGAGCAGTACTTC.

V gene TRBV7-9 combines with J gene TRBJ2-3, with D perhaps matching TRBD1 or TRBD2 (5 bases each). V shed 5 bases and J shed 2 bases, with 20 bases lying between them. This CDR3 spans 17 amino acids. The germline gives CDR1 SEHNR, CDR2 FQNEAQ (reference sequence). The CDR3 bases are TGTGCCAGCAGCGAGGGCGCTAGTGGGGGTTCCACAGATACGCAGTATTTT. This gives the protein CASSEGASGGSTDTQYF.

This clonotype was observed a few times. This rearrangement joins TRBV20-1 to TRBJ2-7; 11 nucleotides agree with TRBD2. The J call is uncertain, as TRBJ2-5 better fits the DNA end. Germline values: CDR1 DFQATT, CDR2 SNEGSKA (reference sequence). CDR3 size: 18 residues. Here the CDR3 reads CSARDFASGGLGGETQYF. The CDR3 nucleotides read TGCAGTGCTAGAGATTTTGCTAGCGGGGGGCTGGGTGGGGAGACCCAGTACTTC.

CDR3 amino acids: CATSIGVNTEAFF. CDR3 nucleotides: TGTGCCACCAGCATAGGGGTGAACACTGAAGCTTTCTTT. The chain has TRBV15 and TRBJ1-1; possibly TRBD1 for D (5 bases). The CDR3 covers 13 residues. In germline, CDR1 is LNHNV, CDR2 YYDKDF (reference sequence). V shed 4 bases and J shed 0 bases, with 6 bases lying between them. Variable domain in full (rest from reference TRBV15 and TRBJ1-1): DAMVIQNPRYQVTQFGKPVTLSCSQTLNHNVMYWYQQKSSQAPKLLFHYYDKDFNNEADTPDNFQSRRPNTSFCFLDIRSPGLGDTAMYLCATSIGVNTEAFFGQGTRLTVV.

For the CDR3, the DNA is TGTGCCAGCAGCACCCTGGACAGGGGGCCTTCCTACGAGCAGTACGTC. Its translation is CASSTLDRGPSYEQYV. This chain joins TRBV7-9 and TRBJ2-7; 11 bases are shared with TRBD1. Trimming at V came to 5 bases and at J to 1 base, leaving 7 bases not matched to a gene. CDR1 and CDR2 from the germline V gene are SEHNR and FQNEAQ (reference sequence). The CDR3 has 16 amino acids.

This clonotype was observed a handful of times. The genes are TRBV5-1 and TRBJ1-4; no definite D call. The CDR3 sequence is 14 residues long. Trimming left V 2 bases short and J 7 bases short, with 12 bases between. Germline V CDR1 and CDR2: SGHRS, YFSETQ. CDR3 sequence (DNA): TGCGCCAGCAGCTTTCGCGGGGAACGTGAAAAACTGTTTTTT. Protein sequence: CASSFRGEREKLFF.

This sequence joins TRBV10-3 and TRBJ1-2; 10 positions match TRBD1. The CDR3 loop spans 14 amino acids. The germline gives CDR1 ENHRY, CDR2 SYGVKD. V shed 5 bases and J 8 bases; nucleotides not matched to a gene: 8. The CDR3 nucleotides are TGTGCCATCAGTCCGCCGGGACAGGGGAGCGGCTACACCTTC. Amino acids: CAISPPGQGSGYTF.

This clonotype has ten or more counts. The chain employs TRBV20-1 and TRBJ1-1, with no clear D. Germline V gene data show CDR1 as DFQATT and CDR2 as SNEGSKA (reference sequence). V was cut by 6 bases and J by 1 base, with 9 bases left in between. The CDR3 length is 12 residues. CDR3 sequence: CSAPRQNTEAFF. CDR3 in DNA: TGCAGTGCCCCCAGGCAGAACACTGAAGCTTTCTTT.

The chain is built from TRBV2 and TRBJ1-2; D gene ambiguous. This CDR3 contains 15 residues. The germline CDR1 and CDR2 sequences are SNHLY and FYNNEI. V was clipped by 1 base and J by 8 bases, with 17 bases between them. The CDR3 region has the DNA TGTGCCAGCAGTGAAGGAGGAGGAACAGCGAAGGGCTACACCTTC. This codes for CASSEGGGTAKGYTF.

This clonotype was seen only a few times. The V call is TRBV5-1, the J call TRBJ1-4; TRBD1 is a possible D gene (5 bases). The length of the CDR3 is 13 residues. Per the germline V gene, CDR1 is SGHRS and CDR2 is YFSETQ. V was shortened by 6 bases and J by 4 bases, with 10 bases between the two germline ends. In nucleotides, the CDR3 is TGCGCCAGCAAGGGGACCCTTAATGAAAAACTGTTTTTT. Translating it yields CASKGTLNEKLFF.

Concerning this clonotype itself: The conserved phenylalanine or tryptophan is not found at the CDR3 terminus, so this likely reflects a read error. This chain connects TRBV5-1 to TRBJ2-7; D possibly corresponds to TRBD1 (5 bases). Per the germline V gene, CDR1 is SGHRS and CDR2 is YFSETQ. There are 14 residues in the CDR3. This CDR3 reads CAGSHGQGSYEQYL. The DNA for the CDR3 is TGCGCCGGCAGCCACGGACAAGGCTCCTACGAGCAGTACCTC.

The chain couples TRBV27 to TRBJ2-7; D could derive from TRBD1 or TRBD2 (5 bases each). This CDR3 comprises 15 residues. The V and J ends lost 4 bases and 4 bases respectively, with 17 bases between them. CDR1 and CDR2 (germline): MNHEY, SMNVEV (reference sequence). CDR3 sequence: CASSSGPEGMYEQYF. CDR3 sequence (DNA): TGTGCCAGCAGTTCGGGACCGGAAGGGATGTACGAGCAGTACTTC.

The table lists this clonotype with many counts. In DNA form, the CDR3 reads TGCGCCAGCAGCCGCACATTCCGGGACAGGGAACATGAGCAGTACTTC. Protein: CASSRTFRDREHEQYF. The chain uses TRBV4-1 and TRBJ2-7; TRBD1 matches at 9 bases. Unmatched junction bases numbered 14, after V lost 4 bases and J lost 7 bases. The CDR3 sequence is 16 residues long. In germline, CDR1 is MGHRA, CDR2 YSYEKL.

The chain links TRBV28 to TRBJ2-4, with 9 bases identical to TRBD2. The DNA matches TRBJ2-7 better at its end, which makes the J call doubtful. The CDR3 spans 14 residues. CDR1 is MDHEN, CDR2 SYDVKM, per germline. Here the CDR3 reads CASSQSGGLYEQYF. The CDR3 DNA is TGTGCCAGCAGCCAGAGCGGGGGGCTATACGAGCAGTACTTC.

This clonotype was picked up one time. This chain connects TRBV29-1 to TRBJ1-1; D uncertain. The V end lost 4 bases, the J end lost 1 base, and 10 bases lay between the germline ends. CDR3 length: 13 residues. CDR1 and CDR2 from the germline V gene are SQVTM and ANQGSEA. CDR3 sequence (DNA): TGCAGCGTTGGGCGGGCGCCGAACACTGAAGCTTTCTTT. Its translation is CSVGRAPNTEAFF. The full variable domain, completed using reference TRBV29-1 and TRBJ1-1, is SAVISQKPSRDICQRGTSLTIQCQVDSQVTMMFWYRQQPGQSLTLIATANQGSEATYESGFVIDKFPISRPNLTFSTLTVSNMSPEDSSIYLCSVGRAPNTEAFFGQGTRLTVV.

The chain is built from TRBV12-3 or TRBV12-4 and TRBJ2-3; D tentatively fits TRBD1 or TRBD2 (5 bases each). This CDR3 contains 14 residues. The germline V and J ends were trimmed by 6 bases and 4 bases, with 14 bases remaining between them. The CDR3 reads CASRLPGTPDTQYF. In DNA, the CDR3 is TGTGCCAGCAGGTTACCTGGGACCCCAGATACGCAGTATTTT.

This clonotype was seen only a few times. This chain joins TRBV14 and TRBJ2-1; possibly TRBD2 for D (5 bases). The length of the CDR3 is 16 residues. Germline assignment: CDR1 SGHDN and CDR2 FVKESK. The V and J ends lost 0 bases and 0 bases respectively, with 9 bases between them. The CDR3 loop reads CASSQELGSSYNEQFF. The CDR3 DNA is TGTGCCAGCAGCCAAGAGCTAGGGAGCTCCTACAATGAGCAGTTCTTC.

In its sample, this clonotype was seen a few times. The CDR3, as DNA: TGTGCCAGCAGCAAAGGGACAGGGGTCAATGAGCAGTTCTTC. Protein: CASSKGTGVNEQFF. The chain is built from TRBV7-8 and TRBJ2-1; TRBD1 matches 10 bases. V was pared by 5 bases and J by 6 bases, with 4 bases of the junction left unmatched. The CDR3 loop spans 14 amino acids. The germline CDR1 and CDR2 sequences are SGHVS and FQNEAQ.